These 22 T cell receptor beta chains came from one sample sequenced in a study of chemoradiotherapy in HPV16-positive cancers. This table comes from immunoSEQ multiplex PCR, and its TCRdb copy is limited to in-frame clones, with some not included. The sample shows about 15,000 clones, approximately 80% of them seen only once. Sampling took place from a patient who underwent chemoradiotherapy. These receptors were taken from a human donor with HPV-associated anogenital cancer.

The chain employs TRBV5-8 and TRBJ2-3; TRBD2 is a possible D gene (6 bases). Per germline, CDR1 SGHTS and CDR2 YDEGEE. The CDR3 runs 15 residues. V gave up 5 bases and J gave up 2 bases, with 15 bases separating them. In DNA form, the CDR3 reads TGTGCCAGCAGTAGCGGTGACCTGTTCACAGATACGCAGTATTTT. The encoded protein is CASSSGDLFTDTQYF.

The rearrangement uses TRBV28 and TRBJ1-5, with 7 bases identical to TRBD1. Per the germline V gene, CDR1 is MDHEN and CDR2 is SYDVKM. The V and J ends lost 6 bases and 0 bases, in that order; junction bases with no gene match: 5. The CDR3 consists of 15 residues. This CDR3 reads CASSPRQGSNQPQHF. The CDR3 DNA reads TGTGCCAGCAGCCCCAGACAGGGTAGCAATCAGCCCCAGCATTTT.

This clone has a single count. This chain uses TRBV9 with TRBJ1-2; no firm D call. V lost 3 bases and J 2 bases, leaving 17 bases between the germline ends. The V gene's germline CDR1 is SGDLS and CDR2 YYNGEE. This CDR3 is built from 16 residues. The CDR3: CASSGSNPTLNYGYTF. The DNA for the CDR3 is TGTGCCAGCAGCGGAAGTAATCCTACCCTGAACTATGGCTACACCTTC.

This clone was seen once. The V gene is TRBV7-8, the J gene TRBJ2-1, with TRBD2 matching 7 bases. This CDR3 has 15 amino acids. Germline CDR1 is SGHVS and CDR2 is FQNEAQ. V shed 5 bases and J 4 bases; nucleotides not matched to a gene: 8. CDR3 residues: CASSPRGGLYNEQFF. For the CDR3, the DNA is TGTGCCAGCAGCCCCCGCGGGGGACTATACAATGAGCAGTTCTTC.

The chain's CDR3 is CASSAQEGSTEAFF. The CDR3 nucleotides are TGTGCCAGCAGTGCCCAGGAGGGGAGCACTGAAGCTTTCTTT. The V call is TRBV6-5, the J call TRBJ1-1; weak D call: TRBD1 (5 bases). V shed 5 bases and J shed 4 bases, with 14 bases lying between them. This CDR3 has 14 amino acids. CDR1 is MNHEY, CDR2 SVGAGI, per germline.

The chain has TRBV5-4 and TRBJ2-1; D not resolved. V lost 4 bases and J 0 bases, leaving 11 bases between the germline ends. There are 15 residues in the CDR3. Germline CDR1 and CDR2: SGHNT and YYREEE (reference sequence). CDR3 amino acids: CASSPDWSSYNEQFF. For the CDR3, the DNA is TGTGCCAGCAGCCCCGACTGGAGCTCCTACAATGAGCAGTTCTTC. Complete variable domain (other parts from reference TRBV5-4 and TRBJ2-1): ETGVTQSPTHLIKTRGQQVTLRCSSQSGHNTVSWYQQALGQGPQFIFQYYREEENGRGNFPPRFSGLQFPNYSSELNVNALELDDSALYLCASSPDWSSYNEQFFGPGTRLTVL.

This chain links TRBV7-9 with TRBJ2-6; 9 bases are shared with TRBD1. The CDR3 is 14 residues long. The germline gives CDR1 SEHNR, CDR2 FQNEAQ (reference sequence). Trimming at V came to 5 bases and at J to 12 bases, leaving 8 bases not matched to a gene. The CDR3 DNA is TGTGCCAGCAGCCGGACAGGGGAGATTCCCGTCCTGACTTTC. This translates into CASSRTGEIPVLTF.

The J gene is TRBJ1-2, the V gene TRBV7-9, with D hard to call. Germline V lookup: CDR1 SEHNR, CDR2 FQNEAQ (reference sequence). V dropped 1 base and J dropped 6 bases, with 12 bases sitting between them. CDR3 length: 14 amino acids. The CDR3 nucleotides are TGTGCCAGCAGCTTAGTGTGGGAAAGGGATGGCTACACCTTC. It is translated as CASSLVWERDGYTF.

The chain has TRBV7-9 and TRBJ2-2; weak D call: TRBD2 (5 bases). Trimming cost V 0 bases and J 6 bases, with 8 bases left between them. Per the germline V gene, CDR1 is SEHNR and CDR2 is FQNEAQ (reference sequence). The CDR3 spans 14 residues. CDR3 region: CASSLAGGSGELFF. In nucleotides, the CDR3 is TGTGCCAGCAGCTTAGCCGGCGGGTCCGGGGAGCTGTTTTTT.

The chain has TRBV19 and TRBJ2-7; weak D call: TRBD1 (5 bases). This CDR3 has 13 residues. Germline V gene sequence: CDR1 LNHDA, CDR2 SQIVND (reference sequence). V was trimmed by 10 bases and J by 3 bases, leaving 16 bases between them. CDR3 residues: CATSRTSRYEQYF. In nucleotides, the CDR3 is TGTGCCACCTCCAGGACATCTCGCTACGAGCAGTACTTC.

The chain has TRBV11-3 and TRBJ2-2; D is uncertain. Germline CDR1 SGHNT, CDR2 YENEEA. The V end was cut by 4 bases, the J end by 6 bases, with 9 bases between. This CDR3 is built from 13 residues. CDR3 DNA sequence: TGTGCCAGCAGCTGGAGAGTTTCCGGGGAGCTGTTTTTT. It encodes CASSWRVSGELFF. The full variable domain, in which reference TRBV11-3 and TRBJ2-2 provide the parts outside the CDR3, is EAGVVQSPRYKIIEKKQPVAFWCNPISGHNTLYWYLQNLGQGPELLIRYENEEAVDDSQLPKDRFSAERLKGVDSTLKIQPAELGDSAVYLCASSWRVSGELFFGEGSRLTVL.

This clone was detected once. This sequence joins TRBV7-6 and TRBJ2-1, with D perhaps TRBD1 (7 bases). V lost 5 bases, J lost 8 bases, and 22 bases lay in between. The CDR3 extends over 16 amino acids. Germline values: CDR1 SGHVS, CDR2 FNYEAQ. The CDR3 bases are TGTGCCAGCAGCACCGAAGCGGCAGGGGGGTACGATGAGCAGTTCTTC. Translated, it gives CASSTEAAGGYDEQFF.

The V and J genes are TRBV19 and TRBJ1-5; D unresolved. CDR1 is LNHDA and CDR2 is SQIVND in the germline V gene (reference sequence). Deletions cut 1 base from V and 5 bases from J, with 15 bases between. This CDR3 has 16 amino acids. The CDR3 region has the DNA TGTGCCAGTAGTATAGGAGAAGGAGTACTGCATCAGCCCCAGCATTTT. Residues: CASSIGEGVLHQPQHF.

The chain has TRBV7-9 and TRBJ2-7, with 8 bases that match TRBD2. From germline, CDR1 is SEHNR and CDR2 FQNEAQ (reference sequence). The CDR3 spans 15 residues. After removal of 1 base from V and 2 bases from J, the junction contained 4 bases not matched to a gene. The CDR3 region is CASSLDGTRAYEQYF. The CDR3 region has the DNA TGTGCCAGCAGCTTAGATGGGACTAGGGCCTACGAGCAGTACTTC.

In this sample, this clone turned up a few times. V is TRBV5-1 and J is TRBJ2-7; D remains unclear. The germline V gene encodes CDR1 SGHRS and CDR2 YFSETQ. CDR3 length equals 14 residues. V lost 4 bases to trimming and J lost 5 bases, with 16 bases between them. In DNA form, the CDR3 reads TGCGCCAGCAGCCCGACAAGGCCCCTGGACGAGCAGTACTTC. Its protein is CASSPTRPLDEQYF. Full variable domain (missing parts from reference TRBV5-1 and TRBJ2-7): KAGVTQTPRYLIKTRGQQVTLSCSPISGHRSVSWYQQTPGQGLQFLFEYFSETQRNKGNFPGRFSGRQFSNSRSEMNVSTLELGDSALYLCASSPTRPLDEQYFGPGTRLTVT.

This clone was counted a few times. The chain combines TRBV6-1 with TRBJ1-5; the match to TRBD1 covers 8 bases. The V segment lost 0 bases and the J segment 13 bases; nucleotides outside the gene matches: 5. This CDR3 comprises 13 residues. Germline V gene data show CDR1 as MNHNS and CDR2 as SASEGT. The CDR3 loop is CASSEARTGWQHF. The CDR3 DNA is TGTGCCAGCAGTGAAGCGAGGACAGGGTGGCAGCATTTT.

This sequence joins TRBV6-6 and TRBJ1-5, with 9 bases that match TRBD1. Germline V lookup: CDR1 MNHNY, CDR2 SVGAGI (reference sequence). The CDR3 loop spans 14 amino acids. The V gene end was trimmed by 5 bases and the J gene end by 2 bases; junction bases not matched to a gene: 1. The CDR3 nucleotides read TGTGCCAGCAGTCGACAGGGGGGCAATCAGCCCCAGCATTTT. This encodes CASSRQGGNQPQHF.

The chain links TRBV18 to TRBJ1-5; 8 positions agree with TRBD1. The germline CDR1 and CDR2 sequences are KGHSH and LQKENI. CDR3 length: 16 residues. The ends lost 3 bases at V and 6 bases at J; junction bases unmatched: 10. CDR3 residues: CASSPTGTGSLQPQHF. Written as DNA, the CDR3 is TGTGCCAGCTCACCTACGGGGACAGGATCCCTTCAGCCCCAGCATTTT.

This clone was seen more than once but under ten times. This chain joins TRBV7-2 and TRBJ2-7, with TRBD1 identical over 7 bases. Trimming at V came to 4 bases and at J to 2 bases, leaving 5 bases not matched to a gene. From germline, CDR1 is SGHTA and CDR2 FQGNSA. The CDR3 contains 14 residues. The CDR3 spells CASSSKTGPYEQYF. CDR3 coding DNA: TGTGCCAGCAGCTCCAAGACAGGGCCCTACGAGCAGTACTTC. Variable domain in full (rest from reference TRBV7-2 and TRBJ2-7): GAGVSQSPSNKVTEKGKDVELRCDPISGHTALYWYRQSLGQGLEFLIYFQGNSAPDKSGLPSDRFSAERTGGSVSTLTIQRTQQEDSAVYLCASSSKTGPYEQYFGPGTRLTVT.

The genes are TRBV10-3 and TRBJ2-7, with TRBD2 as a possible D gene (5 bases). V was shortened by 8 bases and J by 3 bases, with 14 bases between the two germline ends. CDR1 and CDR2 (germline): ENHRY, SYGVKD. This CDR3 spans 13 amino acids. The CDR3 sequence is CAIQAGPGYEQYF. The CDR3 DNA follows: TGTGCCATCCAGGCGGGTCCCGGCTACGAGCAGTACTTC.

The chain uses TRBV7-9 and TRBJ1-2; D not resolved. Per germline, CDR1 SEHNR and CDR2 FQNEAQ (reference sequence). The V gene lost 3 bases and the J gene lost 10 bases, with 9 bases spanning the gap. The CDR3 is 11 amino acids. As DNA, the CDR3 is TGTGCCAGCAGCTTTAGTCAGCTCTACACCTTC. This sequence encodes CASSFSQLYTF.

The chain links TRBV6-5 to TRBJ1-2; no reliable D call. Per germline, CDR1 MNHEY and CDR2 SVGAGI. This CDR3 has 12 residues. Trimming took 5 bases from V and 1 from J, leaving 5 bases between them. The CDR3 sequence: CASSAFNYGYTF. The CDR3 nucleotides are TGTGCCAGCAGTGCGTTTAACTATGGCTACACCTTC.